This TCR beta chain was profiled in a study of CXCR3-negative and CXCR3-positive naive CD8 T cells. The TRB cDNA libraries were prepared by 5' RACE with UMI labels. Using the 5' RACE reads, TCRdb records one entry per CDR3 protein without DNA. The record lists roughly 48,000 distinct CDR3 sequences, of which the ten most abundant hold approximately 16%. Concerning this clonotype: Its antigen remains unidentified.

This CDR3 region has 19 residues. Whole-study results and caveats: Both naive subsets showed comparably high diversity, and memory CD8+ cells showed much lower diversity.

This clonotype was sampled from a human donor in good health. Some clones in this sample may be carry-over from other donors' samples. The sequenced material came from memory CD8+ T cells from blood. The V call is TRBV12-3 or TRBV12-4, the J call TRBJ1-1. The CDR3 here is CASSFFGWHEEGPNTEAFF.